Below, 12 T cell receptor beta chains from the same sample are listed, as sequenced in a study of cytomegalovirus exposure and HLA in healthy donors. Primers included in the PCR were 60 Vbeta and 13 Jbeta primers. Sequenced by immunoSEQ multiplex PCR; TCRdb stores in-frame clones only, minus some. The table records roughly 150,000 clones, approximately 71% of them present only once. Sequenced: PBMCs. These TCRs come from a woman in her late teens or twenties in good health and CMV-seropositive.

The V gene is TRBV2, the J gene TRBJ2-4; 7 bases are a match to TRBD2. The CDR3 runs to 14 residues. Germline V gives CDR1 SNHLY, CDR2 FYNNEI. Germline trimming cut 4 bases from V and 8 bases from J; bases unmatched to any gene: 8. The CDR3 here is CASSAGTRGDIQYF. CDR3 in DNA: TGTGCCAGCAGTGCGGGGACCCGGGGGGACATTCAGTACTTC.

The chain carries TRBV2 and TRBJ1-2; perhaps TRBD1 as D (6 bases). The CDR3 extends over 14 amino acids. V gave up 9 bases and J gave up 3 bases, with 17 bases separating them. The V gene's germline CDR1 is SNHLY and CDR2 FYNNEI. CDR3 coding DNA: TGTGCCAGTGGGGGGGGGCGCTTTGACTATGGCTACACCTTC. Encoded protein: CASGGGRFDYGYTF.

This chain joins TRBV5-4 and TRBJ2-7; 10 positions match TRBD2. Germline V gives CDR1 SGHNT, CDR2 YYREEE (reference sequence). Trimming took 6 bases from V and 2 from J; bases not matched to a gene: 11. The CDR3 runs 16 residues. CDR3 DNA: TGTGCCAGCACCCCCGCCGGTAGCGGGGGGCCCTACGAGCAGTACTTC. This encodes CASTPAGSGGPYEQYF.

The chain combines TRBV19 with TRBJ2-7; TRBD1 aligns across 10 bases. This CDR3 contains 12 residues. CDR1 LNHDA and CDR2 SQIVND come from the germline V gene (reference sequence). After removal of 10 bases from V and 6 bases from J, the junction contained 6 bases not matched to a gene. In DNA form, the CDR3 reads TGTGCCACTACCGGGACAGGGGTCGAGCAGTACTTC. Translating it yields CATTGTGVEQYF. Full variable domain (outside the CDR3, taken from reference TRBV19 and TRBJ2-7): DGGITQSPKYLFRKEGQNVTLSCEQNLNHDAMYWYRQDPGQGLRLIYYSQIVNDFQKGDIAEGYSVSREKKESFPLTVTSAQKNPTAFYLCATTGTGVEQYFGPGTRLTVT.

The chain joins TRBV29-1 to TRBJ1-4, with D perhaps TRBD1 (6 bases). The CDR3 loop spans 14 amino acids. Deletions cut 0 bases from V and 11 bases from J, with 16 bases between. The germline V gene has CDR1 SQVTM and CDR2 ANQGSEA. The CDR3 DNA sequence: TGCAGCGTTGAAGATCTGGGGGCTCCGGGGAAACTGTTTTTT. Protein product: CSVEDLGAPGKLFF.

The chain carries TRBV6-1 and TRBJ1-5, with D perhaps TRBD1 (6 bases). V was trimmed by 6 bases and J by 2 bases, leaving 14 bases between them. Per the germline V gene, CDR1 is MNHNS and CDR2 is SASEGT. CDR3 length: 15 residues. CDR3 residues: CASSPRGFGNQPQHF. The CDR3 DNA is TGTGCCAGCAGCCCCAGGGGCTTTGGCAATCAGCCCCAGCATTTT.

This clone has only one observation. The V gene is TRBV5-6, the J gene TRBJ2-7; a weak D match, TRBD1 (5 bases). The germline V gene encodes CDR1 SGHDT and CDR2 YYEEEE. There are 14 residues in the CDR3. The germline V and J ends were trimmed by 4 bases and 4 bases, with 15 bases remaining between them. This chain's CDR3 is CASSTEVGVYEQYF. CDR3 bases: TGTGCCAGCAGCACCGAGGTAGGGGTTTACGAGCAGTACTTC.

J is TRBJ1-6 and V is TRBV7-9; 10 nucleotides align to TRBD1. Germline CDR1 reads SEHNR; CDR2 reads FQNEAQ (reference sequence). V trimming: 5 bases; J trimming: 9 bases; junction bases outside the gene matches: 19. This CDR3 is built from 19 residues. CDR3 in amino acids: CASSPLRRDRGRAGSPLHF. The CDR3 region has the DNA TGTGCCAGCAGCCCACTCCGTCGGGACAGGGGAAGGGCTGGTTCACCCCTCCACTTT.

This chain uses TRBV30 with TRBJ2-7; TRBD1 aligns across 7 bases. With V trimmed by 5 bases and J by 4 bases, 5 bases remained unmatched. The CDR3 has 12 amino acids. Germline CDR1 reads GTSNPN; CDR2 reads SVGIG (reference sequence). The CDR3 here is CAWEGTEYEQYF. In DNA, the CDR3 is TGTGCCTGGGAAGGGACAGAATACGAGCAGTACTTC.

The chain is built from TRBV30 and TRBJ2-2, with TRBD1 as a possible D gene (5 bases). Germline V gene lookup returns CDR1 GTSNPN and CDR2 SVGIG (reference sequence). There are 15 residues in the CDR3. The V and J ends lost 3 bases and 3 bases respectively, with 14 bases between them. The CDR3, as DNA: TGTGCCTGGAGAATGACTCTAGGGGACACCGGGGAGCTGTTTTTT. As protein: CAWRMTLGDTGELFF.

The V gene is TRBV30, the J gene TRBJ1-4; 9 positions agree with TRBD1. The germline V gene encodes CDR1 GTSNPN and CDR2 SVGIG (reference sequence). There are 14 residues in the CDR3. J lost 8 bases, V lost 0 bases, and 4 bases had no gene match. The CDR3, as DNA: TGTGCCTGGAGTGTAACAGGGGGCTACGAAAAACTGTTTTTT. Amino acids: CAWSVTGGYEKLFF. The variable domain in full, completed from reference TRBV30 and TRBJ1-4, reads SQTIHQWPATLVQPVGSPLSLECTVEGTSNPNLYWYRQAAGRGLQLLFYSVGIGQISSEVPQNLSASRPQDRQFILSSKKLLLSDSGFYLCAWSVTGGYEKLFFGSGTQLSVL.

To note about this clone: This same CDR3 is encoded by further DNA sequences in the sample. V gene TRBV25-1 combines with J gene TRBJ2-7; 8 bases line up with TRBD2. V gave up 0 bases and J gave up 5 bases; unmatched junction bases: 6. This CDR3 is 15 amino acids long. CDR1 and CDR2 (germline): MGHDK, SYGVNS. In DNA form, the CDR3 reads TGTGCCAGCAGTGAATACAGCGGGGGCAGGAACGAGCAGTACTTC. Its protein is CASSEYSGGRNEQYF.